Below, one T cell receptor beta chain is given with its context. The study gave focal radiation plus ipilimumab CTLA-4 blockade to patients with chemo-refractory metastatic non-small-cell lung cancer. This entry comes from a study of radiotherapy plus CTLA-4 blockade in lung cancer. Sequencing used immunoSEQ multiplex PCR; TCRdb keeps in-frame clones, though not all of them. The sample carries 95,000 to 150,000 clones, approximately 90% recorded once. The material was peripheral blood, obtained from a patient treated with radiotherapy plus ipilimumab. This TCR was sampled from a human donor with non-small cell lung cancer that progressed on radiotherapy plus ipilimumab.

This CDR3 is CASRIGTVGSYEQYF. The CDR3 DNA sequence: TGCGCCAGCAGGATAGGGACCGTCGGGTCCTACGAGCAGTACTTC. The gene calls are TRBV5-1 and TRBJ2-7; D is perhaps TRBD1 or TRBD2 (5 bases each). The CDR3 spans 15 residues. From germline, CDR1 is SGHRS and CDR2 YFSETQ. V lost 5 bases and J lost 1, with 16 bases in between.